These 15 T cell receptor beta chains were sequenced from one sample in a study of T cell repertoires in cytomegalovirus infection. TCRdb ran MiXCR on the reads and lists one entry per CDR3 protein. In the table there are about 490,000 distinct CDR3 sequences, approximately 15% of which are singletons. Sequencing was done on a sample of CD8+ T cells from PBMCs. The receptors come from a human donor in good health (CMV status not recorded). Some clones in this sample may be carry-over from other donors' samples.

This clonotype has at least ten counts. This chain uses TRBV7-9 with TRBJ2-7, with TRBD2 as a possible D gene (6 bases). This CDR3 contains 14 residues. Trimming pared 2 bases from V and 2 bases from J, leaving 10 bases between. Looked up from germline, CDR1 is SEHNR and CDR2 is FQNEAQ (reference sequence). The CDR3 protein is CASSLSSVAYEQYF. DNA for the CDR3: TGTGCCAGCAGCTTATCTAGCGTTGCCTACGAGCAGTACTTC.

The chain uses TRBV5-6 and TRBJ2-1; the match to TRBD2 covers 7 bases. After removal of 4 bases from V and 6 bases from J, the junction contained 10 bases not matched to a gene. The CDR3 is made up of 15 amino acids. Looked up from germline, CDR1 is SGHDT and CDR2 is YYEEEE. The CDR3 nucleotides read TGTGCCAGCAGCCCTGGGAGGGCGCTCTTCAATGAGCAGTTCTTC. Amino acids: CASSPGRALFNEQFF. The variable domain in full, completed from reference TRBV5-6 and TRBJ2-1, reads DAGVTQSPTHLIKTRGQQVTLRCSPKSGHDTVSWYQQALGQGPQFIFQYYEEEERQRGNFPDRFSGHQFPNYSSELNVNALLLGDSALYLCASSPGRALFNEQFFGPGTRLTVL.

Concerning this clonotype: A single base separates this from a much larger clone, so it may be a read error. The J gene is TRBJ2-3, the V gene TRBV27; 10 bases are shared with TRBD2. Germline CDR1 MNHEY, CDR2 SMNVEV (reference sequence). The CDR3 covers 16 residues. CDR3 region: CVSSLSPSGSADTQYF. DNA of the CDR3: TGTGTCAGCAGTTTATCGCCTAGCGGGAGTGCAGATACGCAGTATTTT.

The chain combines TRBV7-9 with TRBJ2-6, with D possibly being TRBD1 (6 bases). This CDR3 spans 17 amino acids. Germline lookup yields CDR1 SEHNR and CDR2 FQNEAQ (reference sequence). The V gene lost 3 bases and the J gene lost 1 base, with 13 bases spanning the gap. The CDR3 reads CASSFGSGASGANVLTF. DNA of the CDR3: TGTGCCAGCAGCTTTGGGTCAGGGGCTTCTGGGGCCAACGTCCTGACTTTC.

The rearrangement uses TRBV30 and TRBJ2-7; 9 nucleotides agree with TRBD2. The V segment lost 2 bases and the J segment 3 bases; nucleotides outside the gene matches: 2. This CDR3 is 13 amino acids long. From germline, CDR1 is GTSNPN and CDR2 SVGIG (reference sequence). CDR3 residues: CAWSWTSDYEQYF. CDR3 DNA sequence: TGTGCCTGGAGTTGGACTAGCGACTACGAGCAGTACTTC. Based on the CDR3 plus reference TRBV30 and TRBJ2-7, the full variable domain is SQTIHQWPATLVQPVGSPLSLECTVEGTSNPNLYWYRQAAGRGLQLLFYSVGIGQISSEVPQNLSASRPQDRQFILSSKKLLLSDSGFYLCAWSWTSDYEQYFGPGTRLTVT.

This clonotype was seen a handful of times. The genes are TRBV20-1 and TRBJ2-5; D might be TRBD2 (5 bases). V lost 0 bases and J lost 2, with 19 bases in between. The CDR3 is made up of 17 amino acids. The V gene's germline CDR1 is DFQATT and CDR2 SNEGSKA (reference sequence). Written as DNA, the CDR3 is TGCAGTGCTAGAGATCGGACTTTTTCGTGGGAACAAGAGACCCAGTACTTC. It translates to CSARDRTFSWEQETQYF.

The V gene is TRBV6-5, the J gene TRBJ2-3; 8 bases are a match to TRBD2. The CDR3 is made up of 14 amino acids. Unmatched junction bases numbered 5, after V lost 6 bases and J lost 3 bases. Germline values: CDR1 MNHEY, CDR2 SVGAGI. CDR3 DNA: TGTGCCAGCAGAGCGGGAGTAAGGACAGATACGCAGTATTTT. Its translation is CASRAGVRTDTQYF.

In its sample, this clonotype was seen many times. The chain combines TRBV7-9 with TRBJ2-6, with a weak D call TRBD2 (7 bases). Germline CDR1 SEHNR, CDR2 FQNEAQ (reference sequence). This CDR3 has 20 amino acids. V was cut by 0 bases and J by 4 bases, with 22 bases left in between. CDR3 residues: CASSLAPGAGAQPGANVLTF. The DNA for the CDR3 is TGTGCCAGCAGCTTAGCGCCGGGGGCGGGAGCTCAACCCGGGGCCAACGTCCTGACTTTC.

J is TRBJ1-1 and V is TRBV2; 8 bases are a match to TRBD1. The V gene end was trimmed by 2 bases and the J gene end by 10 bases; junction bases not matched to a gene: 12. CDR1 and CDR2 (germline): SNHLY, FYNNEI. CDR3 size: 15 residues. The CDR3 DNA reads TGTGCCAGCAGTGAAACACCCGGACAGGGCGGAGGAGCTTTCTTT. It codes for CASSETPGQGGGAFF.

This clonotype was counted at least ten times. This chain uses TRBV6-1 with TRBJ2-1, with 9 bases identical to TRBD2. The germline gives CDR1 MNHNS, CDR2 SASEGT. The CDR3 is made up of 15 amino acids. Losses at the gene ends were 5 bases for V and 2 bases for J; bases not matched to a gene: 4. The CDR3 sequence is CASSILAGPYNEQFF. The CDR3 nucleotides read TGTGCCAGCAGTATTCTAGCGGGGCCCTACAATGAGCAGTTCTTC.

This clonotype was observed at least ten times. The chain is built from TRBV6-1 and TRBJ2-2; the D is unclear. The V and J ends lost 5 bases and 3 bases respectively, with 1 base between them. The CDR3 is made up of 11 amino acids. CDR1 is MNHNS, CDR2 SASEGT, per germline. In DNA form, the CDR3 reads TGTGCCAGCAGTCACACCGGGGAGCTGTTTTTT. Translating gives CASSHTGELFF.

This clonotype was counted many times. CDR3 nucleotides: TGTGCCAGCAAGTGGGAGGGCCCCGGAGAGACCCAGTACTTC. Protein product: CASKWEGPGETQYF. V and J are TRBV12-3 or TRBV12-4 and TRBJ2-5; TRBD2 aligns across 7 bases. This CDR3 region has 14 residues. V trimming: 7 bases; J trimming: 4 bases; junction bases outside the gene matches: 9.

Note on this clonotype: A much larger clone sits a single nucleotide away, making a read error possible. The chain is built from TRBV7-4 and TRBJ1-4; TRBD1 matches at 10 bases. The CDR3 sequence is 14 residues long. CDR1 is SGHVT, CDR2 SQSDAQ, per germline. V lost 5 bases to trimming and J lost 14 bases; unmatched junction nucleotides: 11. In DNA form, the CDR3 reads TGTGCCAGCAGCCCCGGGGACAGGGGCCAAGGGCTGTTTTTT. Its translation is CASSPGDRGQGLFF.

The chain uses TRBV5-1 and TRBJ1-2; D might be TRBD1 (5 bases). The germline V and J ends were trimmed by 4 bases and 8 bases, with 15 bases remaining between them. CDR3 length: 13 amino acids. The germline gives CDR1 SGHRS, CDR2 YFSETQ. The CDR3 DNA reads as TGCGCCAGCAGCCTCGACAGTATCGGGGGCTACACCTTC. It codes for CASSLDSIGGYTF.

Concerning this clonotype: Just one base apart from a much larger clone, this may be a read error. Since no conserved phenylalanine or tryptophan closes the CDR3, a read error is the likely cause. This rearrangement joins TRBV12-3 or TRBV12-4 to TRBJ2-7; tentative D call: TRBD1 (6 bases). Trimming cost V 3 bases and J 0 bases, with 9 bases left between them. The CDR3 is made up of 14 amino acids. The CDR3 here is CASSFWGPSYEQYL. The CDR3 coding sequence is TGTGCCAGCAGTTTCTGGGGGCCCTCCTACGAGCAGTACTTA.